This T cell receptor beta chain is from a study of T cell changes during pregnancy in multiple sclerosis. This table comes from immunoSEQ multiplex PCR, and its TCRdb copy is limited to in-frame clones, with some not included. The sample shows about 36,000 clones, more than 85% of them seen only once. The source of this sequence is a female donor in good health, enrolled as a control in a pregnancy study. The specimen comprised CD4+ T cells from peripheral blood mononuclear cells, sampled in the third trimester of pregnancy.

The CDR3 DNA is TGTGCCAGCAGCCCCACAGGGCCGAGGGAGACCCAGTACTTC. Amino acid sequence: CASSPTGPRETQYF. The chain employs TRBV11-2 and TRBJ2-5; TRBD1 might be the D (6 bases). The V end lost 5 bases, the J end lost 5 bases, and 15 bases lay between the germline ends. Germline-derived CDR1 and CDR2 are SGHAT and FQNNGV. This CDR3 is 14 amino acids long.